Listed below are T cell receptor beta chains from one sample, sequenced in a study of T cells expressing NK-cell markers. Reprocessing the 5' RACE reads, TCRdb reports a single entry for every CDR3 protein and omits DNA. Its clone listing holds about 260,000 distinct CDR3 sequences. The specimen sequenced was blood T cells: a sorted CD56 or NKG2C T cell subset, CD4+ or CD8+ T cells, or bulk PBMC T cells (not recorded which). These receptors came from a man younger than 35 in good health. CDR3s include the opening cysteine and the closing phenylalanine or tryptophan.

TRBJ2-1 | 14 | TRBV7-6 | CASSSYRGGNEQFF
TRBJ2-2 | 15 | TRBV7-2 | CASSLRQPNTGELFF
TRBJ1-5 | 15 | TRBV12-3/TRBV12-4 | CASSSASSLNQPQHF
TRBJ1-1 | 15 | TRBV7-2 | CASSLHGTGGTEAFF
TRBJ2-5 | 16 | TRBV12-3/TRBV12-4 | CASSPNSGRSTETQYF
TRBJ2-7 | 15 | TRBV3-1 | CASSQDLSPTYEQYF
TRBJ2-3 | 16 | TRBV7-2 | CASSKETGRGTDTQYF
TRBJ2-3 | 15 | TRBV20-1 | CSARSPSGGRDTQYF
TRBJ2-7 | 14 | TRBV28 | CASTGRRGAYEQYF
TRBJ2-2 | 16 | TRBV4-2 | CASSQDGSGKNGELFF
TRBJ1-1 | 14 | TRBV12-3/TRBV12-4 | CASSPEIGPNEAFF
TRBJ2-1 | 16 | TRBV9 | CASSVGGSDSYNEQFF
TRBJ2-7 | 14 | TRBV20-1 | CSASRTGIGYEQYF
TRBJ2-5 | 14 | TRBV7-8 | CASSLAREPGAQYF
TRBJ2-5 | 15 | TRBV12-3/TRBV12-4 | CASSPSGSAQETQYF
TRBJ2-1 | 15 | TRBV28 | CASSPPSGDYNEQFF
TRBJ2-7 | 15 | TRBV5-6 | CASSSRTRGAYEQYF
TRBJ1-1 | 13 | TRBV20-1 | CSARDTLGTEAFF
TRBJ2-3 | 15 | TRBV5-4 | CASSPSGRGTDTQYF
TRBJ2-5 | 15 | TRBV28 | CASSYTGTGGETQYF
TRBJ1-5 | 15 | TRBV27 | CASSPGTGFGQPQHF
TRBJ2-1 | 17 | TRBV5-1 | CASSWYPGQGATDEQFF
TRBJ2-5 | 13 | TRBV12-3/TRBV12-4 | CASSRGARETQYF
TRBJ2-6 | 16 | TRBV7-9 | CASTQRGGNGANVLTF
TRBJ1-3 | 16 | TRBV18 | CASSPIKSISGNTIYF
TRBJ2-1 | 15 | TRBV12-5 | CASGLLAGGYNEQFF
TRBJ2-7 | 13 | TRBV12-3/TRBV12-4 | CASSLRTPEGQYF
TRBJ1-1 | 14 | TRBV29-1 | CSVKSRDKNTEAFF
TRBJ2-1 | 18 | TRBV12-3/TRBV12-4 | CAITEGASGRGSYNEQFF
TRBJ2-3 | 16 | TRBV15 | CATSRGTAESTDTQYF
TRBJ1-4 | 14 | TRBV5-6 | CASSLDISNEKLFF
TRBJ2-3 | 13 | TRBV3-1 | CASSQAGVDTQYF
TRBJ1-1 | 14 | TRBV12-3/TRBV12-4 | CAITQGAVNTEAFF
TRBJ1-5 | 15 | TRBV20-1 | CSARAAAGAGQPQHF
TRBJ2-1 | 14 | TRBV18 | CASSPGRRLNEQFF
TRBJ2-4 | 13 | TRBV7-9 | CASSPQGRYIQYF
TRBJ1-1 | 13 | TRBV10-3 | CAITPSSNTEAFF
TRBJ1-1 | 14 | TRBV11-3 | CASSVNTGGVEAFF
TRBJ1-1 | 14 | TRBV9 | CASSSDTRNTEAFF
TRBJ2-6 | 16 | TRBV9 | CASSVTGGTGANVLTF
TRBJ2-1 | 17 | TRBV20-1 | CSAKPSGTGVVYNEQFF
TRBJ2-7 | 21 | TRBV6-1 | CASSEALSMLLGRERVSEQYF
TRBJ2-1 | 14 | TRBV4-1 | CASSPLGGQSEQFF
TRBJ2-1 | 15 | TRBV20-1 | CSAQLAAGIYNEQFF
TRBJ1-1 | 16 | TRBV6-5 | CASSYLAAHLNTEAFF
TRBJ1-4 | 15 | TRBV4-3 | CASSQGGVNGEKLFF
TRBJ2-1 | 15 | TRBV7-9 | CASSKLAEPGNEQFF
TRBJ2-3 | 13 | TRBV20-1 | CSATSGVYDTQYF